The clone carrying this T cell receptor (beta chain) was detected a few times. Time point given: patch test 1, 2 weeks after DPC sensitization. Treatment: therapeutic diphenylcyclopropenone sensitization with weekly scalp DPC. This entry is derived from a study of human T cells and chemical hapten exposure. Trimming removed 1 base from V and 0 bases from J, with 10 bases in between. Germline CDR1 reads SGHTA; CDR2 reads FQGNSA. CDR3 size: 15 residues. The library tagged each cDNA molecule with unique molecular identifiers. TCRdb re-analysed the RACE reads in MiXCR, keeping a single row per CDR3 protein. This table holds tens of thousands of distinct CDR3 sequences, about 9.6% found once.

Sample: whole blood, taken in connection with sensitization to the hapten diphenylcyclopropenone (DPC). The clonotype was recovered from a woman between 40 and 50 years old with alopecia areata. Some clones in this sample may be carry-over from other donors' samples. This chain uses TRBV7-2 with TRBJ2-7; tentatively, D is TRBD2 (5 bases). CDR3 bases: TGTGCCAGCAGCTTAGAAGGACTGCCCTCCTACGAGCAGTACTTC. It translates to CASSLEGLPSYEQYF.